This T cell receptor beta chain was recovered during a study of shared clonotypes between healthy human individuals. Profiling relied on immunoSEQ multiplex PCR, and the TCRdb table lists in-frame clones only, not all of them. This sample has 450,000 to 700,000 clones, with over 95% found just once. Germline-derived CDR1 and CDR2 are MNHEY and SMNVEV (reference sequence). V lost 11 bases to trimming and J lost 6 bases; unmatched junction nucleotides: 8. The CDR3 consists of 14 residues. Study outcomes and limitations: Relative to their counterparts shared across all four donors, non-shared clonotypes exhibited diminished generation probabilities.

Note on this clone: The antigen is not known.

Naive-designated CD8 cells lacked CD45RO, were positively enriched for CCR7, and omitted terminally differentiated effector memory CD45RA+ cells. Nashville, Tennessee was home to all donors, each a Caucasian adult. This receptor was obtained from a woman in her twenties or thirties in good health. The gene calls are TRBV27 and TRBJ2-2, with 11 bases fitting TRBD1. The specimen sequenced was naive CD8+ T cells sorted from blood. As DNA, the CDR3 is TGTGCCGGGGGGACAGGGGGTGCCCCCGGGGAGCTGTTTTTT. This encodes CAGGTGGAPGELFF.